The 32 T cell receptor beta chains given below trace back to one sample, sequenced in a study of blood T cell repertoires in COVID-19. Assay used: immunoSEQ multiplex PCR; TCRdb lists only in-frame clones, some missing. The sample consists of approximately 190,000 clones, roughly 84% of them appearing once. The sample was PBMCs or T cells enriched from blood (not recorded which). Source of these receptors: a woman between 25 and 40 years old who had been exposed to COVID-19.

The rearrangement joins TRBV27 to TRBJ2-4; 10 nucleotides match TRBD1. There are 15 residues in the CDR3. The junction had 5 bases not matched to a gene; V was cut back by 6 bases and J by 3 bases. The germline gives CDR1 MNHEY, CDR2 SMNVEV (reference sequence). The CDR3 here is CASRTGGYYKNIQYF. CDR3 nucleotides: TGTGCCAGCAGGACAGGGGGCTATTACAAAAACATTCAGTACTTC.

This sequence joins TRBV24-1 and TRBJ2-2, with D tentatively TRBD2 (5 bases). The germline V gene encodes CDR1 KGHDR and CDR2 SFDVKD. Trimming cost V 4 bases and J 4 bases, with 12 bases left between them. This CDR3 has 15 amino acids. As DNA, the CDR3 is TGTGCCACCAGTGACACCACGGGGTTCACCGGGGAGCTGTTTTTT. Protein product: CATSDTTGFTGELFF.

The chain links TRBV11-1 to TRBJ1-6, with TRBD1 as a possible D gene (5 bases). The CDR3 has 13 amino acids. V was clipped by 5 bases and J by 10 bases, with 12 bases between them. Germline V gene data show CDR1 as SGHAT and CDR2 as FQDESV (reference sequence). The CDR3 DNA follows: TGTGCCAGCAGCCCCCGACAGACCTCACCCCTCCACTTT. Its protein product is CASSPRQTSPLHF.

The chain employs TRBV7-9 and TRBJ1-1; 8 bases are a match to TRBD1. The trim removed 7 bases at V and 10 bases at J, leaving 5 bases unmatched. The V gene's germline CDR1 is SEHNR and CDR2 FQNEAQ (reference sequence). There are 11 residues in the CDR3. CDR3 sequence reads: CASTLTGVAFF. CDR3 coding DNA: TGTGCCAGCACCCTGACAGGGGTAGCTTTCTTT.

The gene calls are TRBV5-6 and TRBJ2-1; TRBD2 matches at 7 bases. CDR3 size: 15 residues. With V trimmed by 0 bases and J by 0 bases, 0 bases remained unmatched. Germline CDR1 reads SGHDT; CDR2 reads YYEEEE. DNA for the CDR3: TGTGCCAGCAGCTTGGGCGGGAGCTCCTACAATGAGCAGTTCTTC. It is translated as CASSLGGSSYNEQFF.

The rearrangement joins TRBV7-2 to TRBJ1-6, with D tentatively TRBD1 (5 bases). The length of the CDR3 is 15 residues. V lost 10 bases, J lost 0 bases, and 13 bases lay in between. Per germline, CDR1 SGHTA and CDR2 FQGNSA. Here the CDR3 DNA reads TGTGCCATCCCGGGGGGGGGCTCCTATAATTCACCCCTCCACTTT. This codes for CAIPGGGSYNSPLHF.

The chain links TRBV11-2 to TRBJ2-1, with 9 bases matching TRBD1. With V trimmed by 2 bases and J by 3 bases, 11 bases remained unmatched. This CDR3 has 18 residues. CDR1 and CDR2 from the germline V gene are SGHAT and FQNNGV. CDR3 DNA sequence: TGTGCCAGCAGCTTATTTCTTTACTCGGGACAGGGCTACAATGAGCAGTTCTTC. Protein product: CASSLFLYSGQGYNEQFF.

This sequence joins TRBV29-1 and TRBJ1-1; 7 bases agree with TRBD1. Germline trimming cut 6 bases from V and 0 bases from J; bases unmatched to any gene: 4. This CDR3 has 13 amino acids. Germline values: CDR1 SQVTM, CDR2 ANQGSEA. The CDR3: CSVNRGLNTEAFF. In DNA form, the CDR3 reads TGCAGCGTCAACAGGGGACTGAACACTGAAGCTTTCTTT.

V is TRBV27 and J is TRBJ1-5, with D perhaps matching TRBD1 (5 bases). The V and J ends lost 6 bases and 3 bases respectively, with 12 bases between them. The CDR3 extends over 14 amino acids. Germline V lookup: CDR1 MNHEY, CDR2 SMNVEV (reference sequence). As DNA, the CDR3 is TGTGCCAGCAGACCGACAGAACACAATCAGCCCCAGCATTTT. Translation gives CASRPTEHNQPQHF.

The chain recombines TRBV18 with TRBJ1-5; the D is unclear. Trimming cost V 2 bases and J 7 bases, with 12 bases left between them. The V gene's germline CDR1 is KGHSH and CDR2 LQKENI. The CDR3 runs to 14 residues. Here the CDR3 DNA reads TGTGCCAGCTCACCAGGGCCAGTCGCCCAGCCCCAGCATTTT. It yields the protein CASSPGPVAQPQHF.

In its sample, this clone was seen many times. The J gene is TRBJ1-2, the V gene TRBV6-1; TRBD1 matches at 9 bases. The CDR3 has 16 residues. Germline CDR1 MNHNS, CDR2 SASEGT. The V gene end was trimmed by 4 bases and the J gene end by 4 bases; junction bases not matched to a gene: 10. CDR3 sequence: CASSATGTGIFYGYTF. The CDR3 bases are TGTGCCAGCAGTGCTACCGGGACAGGGATCTTCTATGGCTACACCTTC.

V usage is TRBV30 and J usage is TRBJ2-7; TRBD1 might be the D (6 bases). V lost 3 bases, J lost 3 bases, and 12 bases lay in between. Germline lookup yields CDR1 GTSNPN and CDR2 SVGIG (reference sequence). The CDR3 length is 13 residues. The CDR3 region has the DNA TGTGCCTGGAGAAAGGGGGTGAGCTACGAGCAGTACTTC. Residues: CAWRKGVSYEQYF.

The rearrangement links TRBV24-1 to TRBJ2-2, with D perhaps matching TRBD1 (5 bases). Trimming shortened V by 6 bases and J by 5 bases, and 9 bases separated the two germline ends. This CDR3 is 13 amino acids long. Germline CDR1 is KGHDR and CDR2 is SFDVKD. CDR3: CATSSKGTGELFF. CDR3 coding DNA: TGTGCCACCAGTAGCAAGGGGACCGGGGAGCTGTTTTTT.

The DNA for the CDR3 is TGTGCCAGCAGCTCCTCCCCCGGGGTCTACGAGCAGTACTTC. This encodes CASSSSPGVYEQYF. The V call is TRBV7-2, the J call TRBJ2-7; the D gene is possibly TRBD2 (5 bases). Trimming removed 4 bases at V and 3 bases at J, with 13 bases between. Germline loops: CDR1 SGHTA, CDR2 FQGNSA. CDR3 length: 14 amino acids.

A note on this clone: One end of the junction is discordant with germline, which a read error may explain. The CDR3 sequence is CAWSVRDSGGF. DNA for the CDR3: TGTGCCTGGAGTGTAAGGGACAGCGGAGGTTTT. The chain combines TRBV30 with TRBJ1-6, with TRBD1 matching over 7 bases. The CDR3 is 11 residues long. Per the germline V gene, CDR1 is GTSNPN and CDR2 is SVGIG (reference sequence).

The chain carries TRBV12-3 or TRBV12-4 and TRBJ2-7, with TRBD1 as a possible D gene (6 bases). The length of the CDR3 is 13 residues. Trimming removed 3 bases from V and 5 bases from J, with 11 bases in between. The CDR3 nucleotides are TGTGCCAGCAGTTTTTCAGGGGTCAACGAGCAGTACTTC. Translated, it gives CASSFSGVNEQYF.

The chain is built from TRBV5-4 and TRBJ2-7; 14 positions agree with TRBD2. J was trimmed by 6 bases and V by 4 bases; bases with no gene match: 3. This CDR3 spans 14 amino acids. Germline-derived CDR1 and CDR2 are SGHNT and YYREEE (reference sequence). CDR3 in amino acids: CASSEGLAGGEQYF. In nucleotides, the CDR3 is TGTGCCAGCAGCGAAGGACTAGCGGGGGGCGAGCAGTACTTC.

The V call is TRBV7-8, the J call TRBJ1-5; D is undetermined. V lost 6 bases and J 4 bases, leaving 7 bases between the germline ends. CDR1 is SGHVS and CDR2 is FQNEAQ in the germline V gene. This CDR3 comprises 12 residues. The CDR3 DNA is TGTGCCAGCAGTCCGACAAATCAGCCCCAGCATTTT. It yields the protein CASSPTNQPQHF. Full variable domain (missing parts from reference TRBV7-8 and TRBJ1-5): GAGVSQSPRYKVAKRGQDVALRCDPISGHVSLFWYQQALGQGPEFLTYFQNEAQLDKSGLPSDRFFAERPEGSVSTLKIQRTQQEDSAVYLCASSPTNQPQHFGDGTRLSIL.

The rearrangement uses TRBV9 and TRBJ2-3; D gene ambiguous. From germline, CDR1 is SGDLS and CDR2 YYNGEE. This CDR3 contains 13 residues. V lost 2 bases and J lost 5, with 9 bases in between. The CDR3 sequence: CASSVVHKDTQYF. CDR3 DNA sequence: TGTGCCAGCAGCGTGGTCCACAAAGATACGCAGTATTTT.

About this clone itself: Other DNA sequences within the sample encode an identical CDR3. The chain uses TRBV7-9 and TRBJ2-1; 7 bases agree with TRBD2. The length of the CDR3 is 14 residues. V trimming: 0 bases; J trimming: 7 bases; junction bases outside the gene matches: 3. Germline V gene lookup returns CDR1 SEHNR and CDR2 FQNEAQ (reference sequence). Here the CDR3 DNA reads TGTGCCAGCAGCTTAGCACTAGCGCCGAATGAGCAGTTCTTC. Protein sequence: CASSLALAPNEQFF.

Written as DNA, the CDR3 is TGCGCCAGCAGCTTGGAACTCAACACTGAAGCTTTCTTT. Its protein product is CASSLELNTEAFF. V is TRBV5-1 and J is TRBJ1-1; D is unresolved. V dropped 0 bases and J dropped 2 bases, with 5 bases sitting between them. Germline V gene sequence: CDR1 SGHRS, CDR2 YFSETQ. This CDR3 region has 13 residues. Drawing the rest from reference TRBV5-1 and TRBJ1-1, the complete variable domain is KAGVTQTPRYLIKTRGQQVTLSCSPISGHRSVSWYQQTPGQGLQFLFEYFSETQRNKGNFPGRFSGRQFSNSRSEMNVSTLELGDSALYLCASSLELNTEAFFGQGTRLTVV.

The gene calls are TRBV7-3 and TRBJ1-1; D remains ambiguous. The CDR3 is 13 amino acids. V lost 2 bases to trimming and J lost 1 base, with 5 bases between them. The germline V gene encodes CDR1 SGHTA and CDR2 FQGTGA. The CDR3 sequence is CASSLQENTEAFF. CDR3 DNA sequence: TGTGCCAGCAGCTTACAGGAGAACACTGAAGCTTTCTTT.

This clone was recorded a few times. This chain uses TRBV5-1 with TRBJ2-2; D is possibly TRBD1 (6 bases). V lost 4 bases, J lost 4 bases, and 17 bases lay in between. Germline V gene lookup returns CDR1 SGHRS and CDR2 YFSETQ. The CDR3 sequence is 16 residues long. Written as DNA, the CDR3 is TGCGCCAGCAGCGGGGCCAGGGGCCCGGGCACCGGGGAGCTGTTTTTT. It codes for CASSGARGPGTGELFF.

The CDR3 DNA is TGCGCCAGCAGCGCCCAGGACAGGAGCCCTGAAAAACTGTTTTTT. It codes for CASSAQDRSPEKLFF. The chain couples TRBV10-1 to TRBJ1-4; TRBD1 aligns across 7 bases. V shed 6 bases and J 7 bases; nucleotides not matched to a gene: 11. The CDR3 is 15 amino acids. Germline CDR1 reads WNHNN; CDR2 reads SYGVQD (reference sequence).

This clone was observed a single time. DNA of the CDR3: TGCGCCAGCAGCATGGACTTTCCCTCCTACAATGAGCAGTTCTTC. It translates to CASSMDFPSYNEQFF. The chain combines TRBV5-1 with TRBJ2-1; TRBD2 might be the D (5 bases). CDR3 length equals 15 residues. V was cut by 4 bases and J by 0 bases, with 11 bases left in between. From germline, CDR1 is SGHRS and CDR2 YFSETQ. Drawing the rest from reference TRBV5-1 and TRBJ2-1, the complete variable domain is KAGVTQTPRYLIKTRGQQVTLSCSPISGHRSVSWYQQTPGQGLQFLFEYFSETQRNKGNFPGRFSGRQFSNSRSEMNVSTLELGDSALYLCASSMDFPSYNEQFFGPGTRLTVL.

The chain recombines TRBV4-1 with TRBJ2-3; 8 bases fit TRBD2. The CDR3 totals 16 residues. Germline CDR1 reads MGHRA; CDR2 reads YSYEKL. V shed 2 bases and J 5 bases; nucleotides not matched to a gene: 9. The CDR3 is CASSQPPGLVRDTQYF. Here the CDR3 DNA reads TGCGCCAGCAGCCAACCTCCGGGACTAGTAAGAGATACGCAGTATTTT.

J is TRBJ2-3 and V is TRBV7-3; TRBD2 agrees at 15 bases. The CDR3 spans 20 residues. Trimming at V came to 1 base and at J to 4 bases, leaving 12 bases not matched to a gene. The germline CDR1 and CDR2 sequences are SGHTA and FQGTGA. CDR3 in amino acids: CASSLRAQGLAGGRSDTQYF. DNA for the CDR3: TGTGCCAGCAGCTTAAGGGCACAAGGACTAGCGGGGGGGCGTTCAGATACGCAGTATTTT.

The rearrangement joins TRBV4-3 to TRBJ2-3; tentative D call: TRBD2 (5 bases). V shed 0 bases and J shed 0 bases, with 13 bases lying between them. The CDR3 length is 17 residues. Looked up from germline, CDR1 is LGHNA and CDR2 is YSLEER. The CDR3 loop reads CASSQDRLAASTDTQYF. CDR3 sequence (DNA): TGCGCCAGCAGCCAAGATCGCCTAGCCGCTAGCACAGATACGCAGTATTTT.

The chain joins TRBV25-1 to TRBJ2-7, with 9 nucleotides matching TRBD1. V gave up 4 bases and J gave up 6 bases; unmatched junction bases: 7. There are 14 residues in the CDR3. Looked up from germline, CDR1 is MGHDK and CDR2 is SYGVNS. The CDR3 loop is CASSGIQGASEQYF. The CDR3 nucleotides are TGTGCCAGCAGTGGGATACAGGGGGCTTCCGAGCAGTACTTC.

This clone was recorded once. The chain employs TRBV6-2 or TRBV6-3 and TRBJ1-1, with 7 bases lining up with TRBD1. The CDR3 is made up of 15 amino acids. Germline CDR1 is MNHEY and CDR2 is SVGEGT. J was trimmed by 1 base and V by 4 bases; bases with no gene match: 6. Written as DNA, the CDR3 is TGTGCCAGCAGTTTACTCGGGACAGAGAACACTGAAGCTTTCTTT. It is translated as CASSLLGTENTEAFF.

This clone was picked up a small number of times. The CDR3 sequence: CASSWGDRGSYTF. DNA for the CDR3: TGTGCCAGCAGCTGGGGGGACAGGGGAAGCTACACCTTC. V is TRBV7-9 and J is TRBJ1-2; 10 bases align to TRBD1. The V segment lost 4 bases and the J segment 9 bases; nucleotides outside the gene matches: 5. Germline values: CDR1 SEHNR, CDR2 FQNEAQ (reference sequence). The CDR3 length is 13 residues.

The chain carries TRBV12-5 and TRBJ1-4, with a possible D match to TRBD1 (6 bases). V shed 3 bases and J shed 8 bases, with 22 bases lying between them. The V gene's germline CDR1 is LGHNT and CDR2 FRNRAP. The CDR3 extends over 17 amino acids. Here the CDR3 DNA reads TGTGCTAGTGGTTTAGAATCATCCGGGACATTTAAAGAAAAACTGTTTTTT. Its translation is CASGLESSGTFKEKLFF.